A single sample is the source of the 23 T cell receptor beta chains below, sequenced in a study of cytomegalovirus exposure and HLA in healthy donors. PCR was performed using 60 Vbeta and 13 Jbeta primers. Only in-frame clones appear in the TCRdb table, and some are missing; sequencing was by immunoSEQ multiplex PCR. Counted here are more than 200,000 clones, over 65% occurring once; the ten biggest clones make up roughly 1.3%. The specimen sequenced was PBMCs. Every receptor here comes from a human donor in good health.

This clone came up a few times. J is TRBJ2-1 and V is TRBV2; TRBD2 matches 7 bases. Germline trimming cut 6 bases from V and 7 bases from J; bases unmatched to any gene: 9. The length of the CDR3 is 14 residues. Germline V lookup: CDR1 SNHLY, CDR2 FYNNEI. Here the CDR3 reads CASRETSAQNEQFF. The CDR3 nucleotides are TGTGCCAGCAGGGAAACTAGCGCGCAAAATGAGCAGTTCTTC.

The J gene is TRBJ1-2, the V gene TRBV5-4; D possibly corresponds to TRBD1 (5 bases). The CDR3 is made up of 15 amino acids. The germline CDR1 and CDR2 sequences are SGHNT and YYREEE (reference sequence). V was pared by 0 bases and J by 4 bases, with 13 bases between. CDR3 in amino acids: CASSLVTARSYGYTF. The CDR3 DNA sequence: TGTGCCAGCAGCTTGGTGACAGCGAGGAGCTATGGCTACACCTTC.

This clone was seen once. The rearrangement uses TRBV30 and TRBJ2-3; 7 bases match TRBD1. Germline CDR1 reads GTSNPN; CDR2 reads SVGIG (reference sequence). The CDR3 extends over 14 amino acids. The V and J ends lost 4 bases and 5 bases, in that order; junction bases with no gene match: 9. The CDR3 DNA reads TGTGCCTGGATATTGGTGGGACAGAGAGATACGCAGTATTTT. It codes for CAWILVGQRDTQYF.

V is TRBV4-2 and J is TRBJ2-7, with D possibly TRBD2 on 5 matching bases. The V end lost 1 base, the J end lost 4 bases, and 14 bases lay between the germline ends. Germline assignment: CDR1 LGHNA and CDR2 YNFKEQ. The CDR3 length is 15 residues. Here the CDR3 DNA reads TGTGCCAGCAGCCAAGGGGGAGACTTTAATTACGAGCAGTACTTC. Translated, it gives CASSQGGDFNYEQYF.

As DNA, the CDR3 is TGTGCCAGCAGCTTCCTCCCCTATGGCTACACCTTC. Its translation: CASSFLPYGYTF. The chain has TRBV5-6 and TRBJ1-2; D gene ambiguous. CDR1 and CDR2 from the germline V gene are SGHDT and YYEEEE. Between the trimmed V and J ends, which lost 2 bases and 4 bases, there was a span of 6 bases. CDR3 length equals 12 residues.

The V gene is TRBV5-1, the J gene TRBJ1-1; the D gene is possibly TRBD1 (5 bases). The V gene's germline CDR1 is SGHRS and CDR2 YFSETQ. This CDR3 is 15 amino acids long. The V end was cut by 3 bases, the J end by 4 bases, with 16 bases between. CDR3 in DNA: TGCGCCAGCAGCTATCAGGGATCGGTAGGCACTGAAGCTTTCTTT. This encodes CASSYQGSVGTEAFF. Filled out from reference TRBV5-1 and TRBJ1-1, the complete variable domain reads KAGVTQTPRYLIKTRGQQVTLSCSPISGHRSVSWYQQTPGQGLQFLFEYFSETQRNKGNFPGRFSGRQFSNSRSEMNVSTLELGDSALYLCASSYQGSVGTEAFFGQGTRLTVV.

V and J are TRBV6-1 and TRBJ2-5; TRBD1 aligns across 7 bases. Germline V gives CDR1 MNHNS, CDR2 SASEGT. The trim removed 0 bases at V and 6 bases at J, leaving 7 bases unmatched. This CDR3 region has 15 residues. The CDR3 region has the DNA TGTGCCAGCAGTGAAGCTGGTAAGGGGGCGAAGACCCAGTACTTC. It is translated as CASSEAGKGAKTQYF.

The chain is built from TRBV21-1 and TRBJ1-2; TRBD1, the D gene given by the table, was not confirmed from the DNA. TRBV21-1 is annotated as a pseudogene. CDR3 length equals 17 residues. CDR3 region: CASITMGQGLANYGYTF. The CDR3 nucleotides read TGTGCCAGCATCACCATGGGACAGGGCTTAGCTAACTATGGCTACACCTTC.

The chain joins TRBV5-4 to TRBJ2-3; no clear D. The V end was cut by 3 bases, the J end by 1 base, with 12 bases between. The CDR3 runs 15 residues. Germline V gives CDR1 SGHNT, CDR2 YYREEE (reference sequence). The CDR3 is CASSSSSSGTDTQYF. The CDR3 DNA reads as TGTGCCAGCAGCTCGTCTAGTTCGGGCACAGATACGCAGTATTTT.

This chain joins TRBV7-8 and TRBJ2-3; 13 positions match TRBD2. This CDR3 region has 17 residues. Germline V lookup: CDR1 SGHVS, CDR2 FQNEAQ. V was clipped by 5 bases and J by 4 bases; unmatched bases: 9. CDR3 residues: CASSPYTSGRAPDTQYF. For the CDR3, the DNA is TGTGCCAGCAGCCCTTATACTAGCGGGAGGGCCCCAGATACGCAGTATTTT.

This clone was recorded once. The chain uses TRBV28 and TRBJ2-1, with a weak D call TRBD1 (5 bases). The V gene lost 6 bases and the J gene lost 7 bases, with 13 bases spanning the gap. CDR1 is MDHEN, CDR2 SYDVKM, per germline. The CDR3 spans 13 residues. CDR3 DNA sequence: TGTGCCAGCAGACCTCCCAGGGTTAATGAGCAGTTCTTC. As protein: CASRPPRVNEQFF.

The J gene is TRBJ2-7, the V gene TRBV28; 12 bases agree with TRBD2. Unmatched junction bases numbered 7, after V lost 6 bases and J lost 4 bases. The CDR3 contains 15 residues. Germline assignment: CDR1 MDHEN and CDR2 SYDVKM. The CDR3, as DNA: TGTGCCAGCAGCCCACTAGCGGGAGGAGCGTACGAGCAGTACTTC. It yields the protein CASSPLAGGAYEQYF.

The V call is TRBV29-1, the J call TRBJ1-5; 8 positions match TRBD1. The CDR3 length is 13 residues. V lost 5 bases to trimming and J lost 2 bases; unmatched junction nucleotides: 2. Germline V gene data show CDR1 as SQVTM and CDR2 as ANQGSEA. The CDR3 region is CSVTGQGNQPQHF. CDR3 bases: TGCAGCGTTACGGGACAGGGCAATCAGCCCCAGCATTTT.

The genes are TRBV7-3 and TRBJ2-4, with TRBD1 as a possible D gene (6 bases). CDR1 SGHTA and CDR2 FQGTGA come from the germline V gene. V lost 5 bases and J lost 12, with 14 bases in between. The CDR3 runs 12 residues. The CDR3 here is CASSQPQGRQYF. CDR3 bases: TGTGCCAGCAGCCAACCACAGGGACGTCAGTACTTC.

The rearrangement joins TRBV6-9 to TRBJ2-7, with 12 bases that match TRBD2. V gave up 2 bases and J gave up 0 bases; unmatched junction bases: 2. The CDR3 consists of 16 residues. From germline, CDR1 is MNHGY and CDR2 SVAAGI. The CDR3 spells CASSYPTSGGSYEQYF. CDR3 nucleotides: TGTGCCAGCAGTTATCCGACTAGCGGGGGCTCCTACGAGCAGTACTTC.

This chain connects TRBV9 to TRBJ2-7, with TRBD2 identical over 8 bases. The V gene end was trimmed by 1 base and the J gene end by 5 bases; junction bases not matched to a gene: 5. Germline loops: CDR1 SGDLS, CDR2 YYNGEE. This CDR3 contains 14 residues. The CDR3 region has the DNA TGTGCCAGCAGCGTACGGGAGGGCCTCCACGAGCAGTACTTC. Protein product: CASSVREGLHEQYF.

The CDR3 region has the DNA TGTGCCAGCAGCGTAGAGGGACTTGTGACCGGGGAGCTGTTTTTT. It is translated as CASSVEGLVTGELFF. V and J are TRBV9 and TRBJ2-2; TRBD2 is a possible D gene (6 bases). From germline, CDR1 is SGDLS and CDR2 YYNGEE. The length of the CDR3 is 15 residues. Trimming removed 0 bases from V and 5 bases from J, with 11 bases in between.

The genes are TRBV25-1 and TRBJ1-1; D not resolved. V was clipped by 4 bases and J by 4 bases, with 13 bases between them. CDR3 length equals 14 residues. Germline V gives CDR1 MGHDK, CDR2 SYGVNS. The CDR3 sequence is CASSGGLTFTEAFF. The CDR3 DNA follows: TGTGCCAGCAGTGGCGGACTAACGTTCACTGAAGCTTTCTTT.

The J gene is TRBJ2-7, the V gene TRBV5-1, with a tentative D call TRBD1 (6 bases). Germline lookup yields CDR1 SGHRS and CDR2 YFSETQ. The CDR3 consists of 16 residues. V lost 4 bases and J 1 base, leaving 18 bases between the germline ends. CDR3 region: CASSPRETGKSYEQYF. In DNA, the CDR3 is TGCGCCAGCAGCCCCCGGGAAACAGGGAAGTCCTACGAGCAGTACTTC.

V usage is TRBV6-5 and J usage is TRBJ1-3, with 7 nucleotides matching TRBD1. V lost 6 bases to trimming and J lost 4 bases; unmatched junction nucleotides: 3. This CDR3 has 13 residues. Germline CDR1 reads MNHEY; CDR2 reads SVGAGI. CDR3 nucleotide sequence: TGTGCCAGCAGGACAGGGTCGGGAAACACCATATATTTT. Its protein is CASRTGSGNTIYF.

This rearrangement joins TRBV2 to TRBJ2-4, with 7 bases that match TRBD2. Unmatched junction bases numbered 8, after V lost 0 bases and J lost 9 bases. CDR3 size: 15 residues. Per the germline V gene, CDR1 is SNHLY and CDR2 is FYNNEI. CDR3 in DNA: TGTGCCAGCAGTGAAGCTCCCGCGGGGGTGGTCATTCAGTACTTC. It translates to CASSEAPAGVVIQYF.

The chain employs TRBV6-5 and TRBJ1-2, with TRBD1 as a possible D gene (6 bases). The CDR3 extends over 13 amino acids. Trimming shortened V by 8 bases and J by 2 bases, and 12 bases separated the two germline ends. Germline CDR1 is MNHEY and CDR2 is SVGAGI. Here the CDR3 reads CASGRTENYGYTF. CDR3 nucleotide sequence: TGTGCCAGCGGAAGGACAGAGAACTATGGCTACACCTTC.

The J gene is TRBJ2-1, the V gene TRBV19; a weak D match, TRBD1 (6 bases). The V end lost 7 bases, the J end lost 4 bases, and 17 bases lay between the germline ends. Germline lookup yields CDR1 LNHDA and CDR2 SQIVND (reference sequence). This CDR3 has 15 amino acids. In nucleotides, the CDR3 is TGTGCCAGTACCAACACAGGGATGTTGTACAATGAGCAGTTCTTC. Protein: CASTNTGMLYNEQFF.